This TCR beta chain was retrieved from a study of cytomegalovirus exposure and HLA in healthy donors (dated 2017 in TCRdb). Regarding the study in general: In an earlier analysis of fewer than 750 of the donors, around 290 Gb of sequence data and approximately 120 million unique TCR beta sequences from 180 million or so T cells were reported. Every repertoire in the discovery cohort had been generated on one and the same sequencing platform. The study was designed to test whether signatures of past pathogen exposure could be identified by cataloging public T cell receptors. About 5 DR-DQ haplotypes were handled as single units for association and clustering, since linkage in the cohort was strong. In a later genetic analysis, genome-wide SNP genotypes for about 65% of the 666 donors were used, and that subset was treated as a discovery cohort. In a later analysis, previously published TCR beta repertoires from more than 500 donors were re-analyzed and high-resolution HLA genotyping was added so that TCR occurrence patterns could be studied. The later analysis used no new phenotypic data to find candidate immune exposures, relying instead on TCR beta sequences and their occurrence across donors. Donor age, sex, ethnicity and CMV serostatus were compiled alongside the repertoire data. Roughly 310 gigabases of sequencing data and some 85 million unique TCR sequences were included in an early release covering about 700 HLA-typed donors. HLA typing covered class I and class II loci at four-digit resolution. Of the 300 to 450 genotyped donors, more than 75% were placed in the genetic ancestry cluster associated with self-reported Caucasian donors. The study profiled the T cell repertoires of 500 to 800 subjects by immunosequencing and related them to cytomegalovirus serostatus. To predict cytomegalovirus infection status, the study combined high-throughput TCR immunosequencing, statistical association of individual TCRs with disease status, and machine learning. A separate validation cohort of 100 to 150 different subjects was used in addition to the approximately 700-subject first cohort. Typing coverage varied by locus: about 620-630 donors for A, B, C, DRB1 and DQB1; more than 500 for DQA1; about 570 for DPA1; about 450 for DPB1. On average, roughly 250,000 unique TCR beta nucleotide sequences were sequenced per donor among about 400 genotyped donors of the cohort, with 15% to 20% of those sequences being non-productive. An earlier analysis of 500 to 650 of the donors applied high-throughput TCR beta sequencing to assess whether each TCR beta V gene segment acted as functional or pseudogenic. Study-wide findings and limitations: Compared with equally common non-associated chains, HLA-associated TCR beta chains in a later analysis were more clonally expanded and had lower generation probabilities. A cluster of highly shared sequence variants was judged likely to represent a technical artifact of the sequencing pipeline. A further reported finding was that TCR beta sequences accurately predicted the HLA-A and HLA-B alleles for most subjects in the first cohort. It was suggested by the authors that the approach could potentially be generalized to other disease states and immunological phenotypes. The only immune exposure information available for the cohort was CMV serostatus. While some public TCRs were present in many individuals, most TCR sequences turned up only very rarely across donors. Because HLA typing was missing for some donors at each locus, association tests included only the typed subset. When HLA alleles, especially DR and DQ, strongly co-occurred, TCR associations were difficult to assign to individual alleles. In vitro tests confirmed that a few of the cytomegalovirus-associated TCR beta chains recognize cytomegalovirus antigens. Broadly in line with IMGT annotations, most TCR beta V segments showed up in productive rearrangements about 87% or about 30% of the time in an earlier analysis of several hundred of the donors. In a later genetic analysis, fewer N-insertions in productive TCRs were reported among donors in an Asian-associated ancestry cluster than the roughly 700-donor mean. In a later analysis, several top co-occurrence clusters were reported to appear linked to parvovirus B19, influenza, CMV and Epstein-Barr virus. In a later analysis, the rate of TCR association differed among HLA loci, with DRB1 alleles having the most associated TCRs and HLA-C alleles having the fewest. The classifier was reported to diagnose cytomegalovirus status with high specificity and sensitivity in both the original cohort and the validation cohort. The earlier analysis of about 600 of the donors excluded roughly 17 rarely observed V segments, including chromosome 9 orphons, because counts were too low. At a false discovery rate of 0.05, a later analysis linked some 18,000 TCR beta sequences to specific HLA alleles. Roughly uniform sequencing depth across donors was assumed in presence/absence analyses, although this assumption may not hold. In a later analysis, most CMV-associated TCR beta chains were found to appear HLA-restricted, with HLA associations seemingly driven largely by CMV exposure. Correlated functional status among segregating V segments might be attributable to linkage disequilibrium, but an unknown experimental factor could not be ruled out. Only TCR beta chains were sequenced in this cohort, and the absence of alpha or paired-chain data limited detectable features. An association between a missense DCLRE1C variant and V-gene and J-gene trimming of TCR beta chains was found in a later genetic analysis and replicated in an independent cohort. The study listed 150 to 200 TCR beta chains as associated with cytomegalovirus.

This clone was seen just once. Its antigen remains undetermined. Per-nucleotide qualities are absent, and no much larger clonotype sits a single base away. Preparation of the library involved the immunoSEQ multiplex PCR assay. For the multiplex PCR, a mixture combining 60 forward primers for TCR Vbeta segments and 13 reverse primers for TCR Jbeta segments was used. The CDR3 region of rearranged TCR beta genes was amplified from genomic DNA by a multiplex PCR assay. The amplified TCR beta libraries were sequenced on the Illumina HiSeq System as 87-base-pair reads. On the study's bioinformatics: In a later analysis, tens of millions of unique TCR beta chains were counted across the 690 or so repertoires, and approximately 11 million of these chains were shared by at least two donors. Raw reads were error-corrected and collapsed into unique sequences by a nearest-neighbor algorithm in which closely related sequences were merged to remove PCR and sequencing errors. V, D and J gene segments were assigned by aligning CDR3 sequences to IMGT reference sequences. For a sequence to be retained, a match of at least six nucleotides to both a V gene segment and a J gene segment was required. A rearrangement was called productive if the CDR3 had no stop codons and remained in frame with V and J, and every other rearrangement was called non-productive. CDR3 was defined according to IMGT convention as the region running from the second conserved V-encoded cysteine to the conserved J-encoded phenylalanine. Sequences without an unambiguous match to a single V gene segment were excluded from the earlier analysis of over 500 of the donors. In an earlier analysis of several hundred of the donors, V segments were called functional above 56.7% productive rearrangements and were called segregating when the between-donor standard deviation exceeded 5%. A statistical classification framework was built for diagnosing cytomegalovirus status from the catalog of TCR beta chain sequences. V and J gene assignment, in a later analysis, came from comparing TCR nucleotide sequences with IMGT/GENE-DB human TR gene sequences. In a later analysis, CDR3 sequences and most-parsimonious VDJ recombination scenarios were assigned using the TCRdist pipeline. A later analysis defined each TCR beta chain by its CDR3 amino acid sequence plus V-gene family, and excluded reads lacking a unique V-gene family. A later analysis removed several hundred highly shared, low-generation-probability nucleotide sequences to deal with suspected cross-contamination and a sequencing artifact. For each public chain, a later analysis derived a clonal expansion index from normalized ranks of inferred template counts within each repertoire. In a later analysis, generation probabilities were computed with a VDJ recombination model fitted to out-of-frame rearrangements, and the resulting probabilities were checked against IGoR. Hypergeometric tests were used in a later analysis to score TCR-TCR, TCR-HLA and TCR-CMV co-occurrence, with a repertoire-size bias correction applied to the TCR pairs. To estimate false discovery rates, a later analysis permuted the HLA or CMV assignments 20 times. A later analysis grouped co-occurring TCRs with DBSCAN, adding TCRdist sequence similarity when clustering within HLA-allele-positive subsets. Co-occurrence clustering excluded repertoires with fewer than 30,000 or more than 120,000 public chains, plus five with anomalous nucleotide sharing. Entries here come from immuneACCESS through TCRdb and include only in-frame sequences with V and J called. Some clones fail to appear in such tables; in the studies checked, an unresolved V gene covers under half of the shortfall, and the cause of the remainder is unknown. Clonal size and the V and J genes are those of that table, whereas D and trimming came from the DNA. Present in this sample are about 200,000 clones, about four fifths of which were seen just once. The ten largest account for approximately 0.36% of the sample.

The cohort consisted of hundreds of healthy bone marrow donors. Cohort members were all nominally healthy when sampled, although unrecorded immune exposures were likely present. The donor tested CMV seropositive and was one of the 289 seropositive cohort members. Each donor provided a peripheral blood sample, and peripheral blood mononuclear cells were used for TCR beta sequencing. The Qiagen DNeasy Blood Extraction Kit was used to extract genomic DNA from the blood cell samples. The sample consisted of PBMCs. The sequence was obtained from a male donor in good health and CMV-seropositive.

The CDR3 region: CASSLEQVGRSPLHF. The DNA sequence is TGTGCCAGCAGCTTGGAACAGGTCGGCCGTTCACCCCTCCACTTT. Recombination connected TRBV5-6 to TRBJ1-6, with a tentative D gene TRBD1 over 5 matching bases. The germline V gene specifies SGHDT as CDR1 and YYEEEE as CDR2. Measured from the cysteine to the phenylalanine, the CDR3 is 15 residues long. This entry keeps only the CDR3 DNA: 45 bases, framed from base 1. At the junction V is shortened by 0 bases and J by 9 bases, with 13 bases in between.